These 26 T cell receptor beta chains were all obtained from the same sample, sequenced in a study of identical twins. TCRdb redid the calling of the 5' RACE reads with MiXCR, one entry per CDR3 protein. This table has 500,000 to 550,000 distinct CDR3 sequences, approximately 20% appearing once. Separately, the same data were catalogued under a study of yellow fever vaccine responses in identical twins.

The sequenced material came from CD4+ T cells sorted from blood. Receptors originate from a woman between 18 and 30 years old in good health.

This clonotype was counted only a few times. This chain links TRBV2 with TRBJ1-6, with TRBD1 as a possible D gene (6 bases). The V end lost 2 bases, the J end lost 9 bases, and 14 bases lay between the germline ends. This CDR3 is 15 amino acids long. The V gene's germline CDR1 is SNHLY and CDR2 FYNNEI. The CDR3 sequence: CASSELGGGGSPLHF. The DNA of the CDR3 is TGTGCCAGCAGTGAACTGGGAGGGGGTGGTTCACCCCTCCACTTT.

This clonotype was seen more than once but under ten times. The chain joins TRBV3-1 to TRBJ1-2; D is ambiguous. CDR3 length: 13 amino acids. Germline CDR1 reads LGHDT; CDR2 reads YNNKEL (reference sequence). The V end lost 5 bases, the J end lost 5 bases, and 12 bases lay between the germline ends. CDR3: CASSSGPIYGYTF. The CDR3 coding sequence is TGTGCCAGCAGCTCAGGACCGATATATGGCTACACCTTC.

This rearrangement joins TRBV14 to TRBJ1-2; D gene uncertain. V lost 3 bases and J 7 bases, leaving 12 bases between the germline ends. Germline V lookup: CDR1 SGHDN, CDR2 FVKESK. This CDR3 contains 13 residues. This chain's CDR3 is CASSQLTAGGYTF. DNA for the CDR3: TGTGCCAGCAGCCAGCTAACAGCGGGTGGCTACACCTTC.

This clonotype has a handful of counts. The chain recombines TRBV5-6 with TRBJ2-7; TRBD1 matches 8 bases. Germline V gene lookup returns CDR1 SGHDT and CDR2 YYEEEE. This CDR3 has 13 amino acids. The junction had 3 bases not matched to a gene; V was cut back by 4 bases and J by 3 bases. CDR3 DNA sequence: TGTGCCAGCAGCATCGACAGGGGCTACGAGCAGTACTTC. Encoded protein: CASSIDRGYEQYF.

The chain employs TRBV6-1 and TRBJ2-1; D not certain. Trimming shortened V by 7 bases and J by 10 bases, and 17 bases separated the two germline ends. The CDR3 has 13 amino acids. Per the germline V gene, CDR1 is MNHNS and CDR2 is SASEGT. In nucleotides, the CDR3 is TGTGCCAGCAAAGTCCGGGTCGGTGAAGAGCAGTTCTTC. Its protein is CASKVRVGEEQFF.

This chain uses TRBV28 with TRBJ1-1; no firm D call. V was pared by 3 bases and J by 7 bases, with 6 bases between. This CDR3 region has 11 residues. CDR1 MDHEN and CDR2 SYDVKM come from the germline V gene. CDR3 loop: CASSLVNEAFF. The CDR3 DNA sequence: TGTGCCAGCAGTTTGGTGAATGAAGCTTTCTTT.

This clonotype has at least ten counts. The chain combines TRBV10-3 with TRBJ2-1; D is perhaps TRBD2 (6 bases). This CDR3 is built from 14 residues. Trimming took off 7 bases at V and 5 bases at J, with 15 bases between the two ends. Germline CDR1 is ENHRY and CDR2 is SYGVKD. The CDR3 sequence: CAIKAGTDNNEQFF. The CDR3 nucleotides are TGTGCCATCAAGGCCGGGACTGATAACAATGAGCAGTTCTTC.

V and J are TRBV20-1 and TRBJ2-2; the match to TRBD2 covers 10 bases. V lost 6 bases, J lost 1 base, and 5 bases stayed unmatched. Germline lookup yields CDR1 DFQATT and CDR2 SNEGSKA (reference sequence). The CDR3 contains 15 residues. Here the CDR3 reads CSATVAGGNTGELFF. The CDR3, as DNA: TGCAGTGCAACCGTAGCGGGAGGGAACACCGGGGAGCTGTTTTTT.

This clonotype was counted many times. V and J are TRBV20-1 and TRBJ1-1; TRBD1 aligns across 7 bases. The CDR3 runs to 12 residues. The germline V gene encodes CDR1 DFQATT and CDR2 SNEGSKA (reference sequence). The chain's CDR3 is CTLDRLNTEAFF. The CDR3 nucleotides are TGCACATTGGACAGGTTGAACACTGAAGCTTTCTTT.

This clonotype was detected only a few times. The chain links TRBV10-3 to TRBJ1-5; D is unclear. The CDR3 spans 14 residues. With 2 bases removed from V and 4 bases from J, the gap between germline ends came to 9 bases. In germline, CDR1 is ENHRY, CDR2 SYGVKD. The CDR3 DNA is TGTGCCATCAGTGAGGACATTGTGAATCAGCCCCAGCATTTT. This gives the protein CAISEDIVNQPQHF.

The chain carries TRBV10-3 and TRBJ2-3; D is possibly TRBD1 (6 bases). The V gene's germline CDR1 is ENHRY and CDR2 SYGVKD. This CDR3 has 15 residues. The germline V and J ends were trimmed by 0 bases and 4 bases, with 11 bases remaining between them. DNA of the CDR3: TGTGCCATCAGTGAGTCTCTACAGGGCCCAGATACGCAGTATTTT. The encoded protein is CAISESLQGPDTQYF.

This clonotype has at least ten counts. The chain couples TRBV12-3 or TRBV12-4 to TRBJ2-1; 7 positions agree with TRBD2. The CDR3 runs to 14 residues. V trimming: 5 bases; J trimming: 5 bases; junction bases outside the gene matches: 6. CDR3 nucleotides: TGTGCCAGCAGTGAGCGGGAAAAAAACAATGAGCAGTTCTTC. The encoded protein is CASSEREKNNEQFF.

This clonotype was seen a few times. This chain links TRBV10-3 with TRBJ1-4; no reliable D call. Germline lookup yields CDR1 ENHRY and CDR2 SYGVKD. The CDR3 length is 14 residues. Trimming took 0 bases from V and 5 from J, leaving 7 bases between them. CDR3 coding DNA: TGTGCCATCAGTGAGTCTGGAGAGAATGAAAAACTGTTTTTT. As protein: CAISESGENEKLFF.

This clonotype was seen a few times. This rearrangement joins TRBV4-1 to TRBJ2-2, with D possibly matching TRBD1 (5 bases). Germline CDR1 reads MGHRA; CDR2 reads YSYEKL. The V and J ends lost 1 base and 3 bases respectively, with 9 bases between them. The CDR3 is made up of 15 amino acids. The CDR3 region has the DNA TGCGCCAGCAGCCAAGTGGACATCGACACCGGGGAGCTGTTTTTT. Its protein is CASSQVDIDTGELFF.

The chain recombines TRBV20-1 with TRBJ1-1; 10 bases are a match to TRBD1. The CDR3 is made up of 14 amino acids. Per the germline V gene, CDR1 is DFQATT and CDR2 is SNEGSKA (reference sequence). Losses at the gene ends were 6 bases for V and 1 base for J; bases not matched to a gene: 5. In nucleotides, the CDR3 is TGCAGTGCAAGACAGGGGGCGTCGAACACTGAAGCTTTCTTT. Its translation is CSARQGASNTEAFF.

This clonotype was counted a few times. The V gene is TRBV6-2 or TRBV6-3, the J gene TRBJ2-1; 16 bases agree with TRBD2. The CDR3 loop spans 20 amino acids. The germline V gene encodes CDR1 MNHEY and CDR2 SVGEGT. V lost 6 bases and J lost 7; bases outside the gene matches: 18. The CDR3 protein is CASSNRPGTSGRALGNEQFF. CDR3 nucleotide sequence: TGTGCCAGCAGCAACCGTCCCGGGACTAGCGGGAGGGCCCTCGGGAATGAGCAGTTCTTC.

The chain uses TRBV20-1 and TRBJ2-1; D is unresolved. The germline gives CDR1 DFQATT, CDR2 SNEGSKA (reference sequence). The V and J ends lost 8 bases and 10 bases respectively, with 30 bases between them. The CDR3 has 16 amino acids. CDR3 residues: CSTSQLVPVPQWEQFF. The CDR3 nucleotides read TGCAGTACCTCTCAGCTAGTCCCGGTCCCTCAATGGGAGCAGTTCTTC.

This clonotype has a handful of counts. This sequence joins TRBV5-1 and TRBJ2-2, with D possibly TRBD1 on 5 matching bases. The germline V gene has CDR1 SGHRS and CDR2 YFSETQ. The V gene lost 1 base and the J gene lost 6 bases, with 13 bases spanning the gap. The CDR3 loop spans 15 amino acids. In DNA, the CDR3 is TGCGCCAGCAGCTTGTACTCAGGGTCCCCCGGGGAGCTGTTTTTT. Translated: CASSLYSGSPGELFF.

This clonotype was picked up a small number of times. The CDR3 nucleotides read TGCGCCAGCAGCTTGGATATTCGGGACAGGGACAATGAGCAGTTCTTC. Translation: CASSLDIRDRDNEQFF. The J gene is TRBJ2-1, the V gene TRBV5-1; 9 bases are shared with TRBD1. V shed 0 bases and J 5 bases; nucleotides not matched to a gene: 6. The CDR3 runs 16 residues. In germline, CDR1 is SGHRS, CDR2 YFSETQ.

This chain links TRBV9 with TRBJ2-2; D call uncertain. This CDR3 contains 13 residues. The ends were cut back, 0 bases at V and 9 bases at J, with 9 bases in the middle. Germline assignment: CDR1 SGDLS and CDR2 YYNGEE. CDR3 sequence: CASSVDHYRELFF. The CDR3, as DNA: TGTGCCAGCAGCGTAGACCACTACAGGGAGCTGTTTTTT.

The table lists this clonotype with a few counts. The V gene is TRBV20-1, the J gene TRBJ2-3, with D perhaps matching TRBD1 or TRBD2 (6 bases each). This CDR3 has 13 amino acids. CDR1 DFQATT and CDR2 SNEGSKA come from the germline V gene (reference sequence). Deletions cut 7 bases from V and 8 bases from J, with 19 bases between. CDR3 sequence reads: CSGGAVTGGTQYF. CDR3 DNA: TGCAGTGGGGGGGCAGTTACCGGTGGTACGCAGTATTTT.

In DNA form, the CDR3 reads TGTGCCAGCGCGGGGGTCGTGGGACCCAGGGGTTCACCCCTCCACTTT. Amino acid sequence: CASAGVVGPRGSPLHF. This chain uses TRBV12-3 or TRBV12-4 with TRBJ1-6, with a tentative D call TRBD1 (6 bases). The CDR3 is 16 amino acids. With 8 bases removed from V and 9 bases from J, the gap between germline ends came to 23 bases.

The V and J genes are TRBV18 and TRBJ2-7; 10 positions match TRBD2. V lost 1 base to trimming and J lost 3 bases; unmatched junction nucleotides: 6. The V gene's germline CDR1 is KGHSH and CDR2 LQKENI. The CDR3 contains 16 residues. The CDR3 here is CASSPRPSGSFYEQYF. The CDR3 nucleotides read TGTGCCAGCTCACCACGCCCTAGCGGGAGTTTCTACGAGCAGTACTTC.

This clonotype was observed a few times. CDR3 coding DNA: TGCAGCGTTCACTCACAGGGGCGGGGGGCCAACGTCCTGACTTTC. Residues: CSVHSQGRGANVLTF. The rearrangement joins TRBV29-1 to TRBJ2-6, with TRBD1 identical over 7 bases. With V trimmed by 5 bases and J by 4 bases, 8 bases remained unmatched. Germline values: CDR1 SQVTM, CDR2 ANQGSEA. This CDR3 is built from 15 residues.

The CDR3 nucleotides are TGTGCCAGCAGCCTCTCAACTAGCGGGAGGGGAGAGACCCAGTACTTC. It specifies CASSLSTSGRGETQYF. This chain joins TRBV7-7 and TRBJ2-5, with 13 bases matching TRBD2. V lost 5 bases to trimming and J lost 4 bases; unmatched junction nucleotides: 7. Germline V gene sequence: CDR1 SSHAT, CDR2 FNYEAQ (reference sequence). This CDR3 is built from 16 residues.

The sample holds a few counts of this clonotype. The chain combines TRBV10-3 with TRBJ2-3; no clear D gene. The V gene lost 4 bases and the J gene lost 0 bases, with 11 bases spanning the gap. Germline V gene lookup returns CDR1 ENHRY and CDR2 SYGVKD. The CDR3 has 15 residues. Here the CDR3 DNA reads TGTGCCATCAGTGCGGGTTTGGCTAGCACAGATACGCAGTATTTT. Residues: CAISAGLASTDTQYF.